The next 12 T cell receptor beta chains were all read from a single sample in a study of blood T cell repertoires in COVID-19. Assay: immunoSEQ multiplex PCR; the TCRdb copy retains only in-frame clones and omits some. The sample shows about 200,000 clones, around 82% of them seen only once. The sequencing input was peripheral blood. The receptors originated from an older woman with acute or convalescent COVID-19.

The J gene is TRBJ2-7, the V gene TRBV7-8; 9 nucleotides line up with TRBD2. From germline, CDR1 is SGHVS and CDR2 FQNEAQ. The V and J ends lost 6 bases and 4 bases, in that order; junction bases with no gene match: 7. This CDR3 is 14 amino acids long. The CDR3 here is CASRPTSGPYEQYF. In DNA, the CDR3 is TGTGCCAGCAGGCCCACTAGCGGGCCATACGAGCAGTACTTC.

The J gene is TRBJ2-7, the V gene TRBV4-3; 8 nucleotides match TRBD1. The germline CDR1 and CDR2 sequences are LGHNA and YSLEER. The J segment lost 6 bases and the V segment lost 3 bases, leaving 7 bases of the junction unmatched. The CDR3 sequence is 14 residues long. The CDR3 spells CASSQLADRGEQYF. In DNA form, the CDR3 reads TGCGCCAGCAGCCAGTTGGCCGACAGGGGCGAGCAGTACTTC.

This chain uses TRBV9 with TRBJ2-2, with D perhaps TRBD1 (5 bases). The germline V gene encodes CDR1 SGDLS and CDR2 YYNGEE. V lost 1 base and J lost 4, with 11 bases in between. The CDR3 runs 15 residues. Here the CDR3 DNA reads TGTGCCAGCAGCGTACAGGGATCACCCACCGGGGAGCTGTTTTTT. Translating gives CASSVQGSPTGELFF.

J is TRBJ2-1 and V is TRBV5-8, with TRBD2 matching 8 bases. CDR1 is SGHTS, CDR2 YDEGEE, per germline. This CDR3 comprises 17 residues. Germline trimming cut 2 bases from V and 0 bases from J; bases unmatched to any gene: 7. Written as DNA, the CDR3 is TGTGCCAGCAGCTTCTTAGCGGGGTCAAGCTCCTACAATGAGCAGTTCTTC. It specifies CASSFLAGSSSYNEQFF. The variable domain in full, with the rest retrieved from reference TRBV5-8 and TRBJ2-1, is EAGVTQSPTHLIKTRGQQATLRCSPISGHTSVYWYQQALGLGLQFLLWYDEGEERNRGNFPPRFSGRQFPNYSSELNVNALELEDSALYLCASSFLAGSSSYNEQFFGPGTRLTVL.

The V gene is TRBV3-1 (or the pseudogene TRBV3-2), the J gene TRBJ2-5; 9 bases map to TRBD2. V lost 4 bases and J lost 5; bases outside the gene matches: 11. The length of the CDR3 is 16 residues. The V gene's germline CDR1 is LGHDT and CDR2 YNNKEL (reference sequence). The CDR3 nucleotides are TGTGCCAGCAGCCTGGGCATGTGGCGGGGGGGGGAGACCCAGTACTTC. It is translated as CASSLGMWRGGETQYF.

The V gene is TRBV18, the J gene TRBJ2-3; the match to TRBD2 covers 9 bases. V lost 4 bases to trimming and J lost 4 bases; unmatched junction nucleotides: 15. CDR1 is KGHSH and CDR2 is LQKENI in the germline V gene. CDR3 length: 18 residues. The CDR3: CASSREWVSVAGADTQYF. CDR3 DNA: TGTGCCAGCTCACGCGAGTGGGTTTCAGTAGCGGGGGCAGATACGCAGTATTTT.

CDR3 nucleotide sequence: TGTGCCAGCAGCTTAGGGACTAGCGGGTACAGTCCAGATACGCAGTATTTT. This encodes CASSLGTSGYSPDTQYF. The chain recombines TRBV11-3 with TRBJ2-3, with TRBD2 matching over 11 bases. Germline CDR1 is SGHNT and CDR2 is YENEEA. Trimming removed 1 base from V and 4 bases from J; junction bases left unmatched: 7. There are 17 residues in the CDR3.

This clone has a handful of counts. The chain couples TRBV6-2 or TRBV6-3 to TRBJ2-7, with TRBD2 matching 8 bases. The CDR3 totals 14 residues. Unmatched junction bases numbered 6, after V lost 4 bases and J lost 4 bases. Germline V CDR1 and CDR2: MNHEY, SVGEGT. CDR3 residues: CASSFGLAIYEQYF. In nucleotides, the CDR3 is TGTGCCAGCAGTTTTGGACTAGCCATATACGAGCAGTACTTC.

The rearrangement joins TRBV18 to TRBJ1-3; a weak D match, TRBD1 (6 bases). V lost 3 bases to trimming and J lost 0 bases, with 18 bases between them. The germline V gene encodes CDR1 KGHSH and CDR2 LQKENI. The CDR3 length is 18 residues. The DNA of the CDR3 is TGTGCCAGCTCACCGGTTGGCGAGGCGGGGGCCTCTGGAAACACCATATATTTT. Amino acids: CASSPVGEAGASGNTIYF.

The chain employs TRBV7-8 and TRBJ2-5, with 15 bases aligning to TRBD2. Trimming cost V 1 base and J 5 bases; bases outside gene matches: 5. The CDR3 length is 17 residues. CDR1 and CDR2 (germline): SGHVS, FQNEAQ. The CDR3 bases are TGTGCCAGCAGCTTAGGATGGACTAGCGGGGGGGAGGAGACCCAGTACTTC. Translation: CASSLGWTSGGEETQYF.

The chain employs TRBV5-4 and TRBJ2-2, with 7 positions matching TRBD2. Germline V gene sequence: CDR1 SGHNT, CDR2 YYREEE (reference sequence). Trimming cost V 0 bases and J 5 bases; bases outside gene matches: 4. This CDR3 comprises 15 residues. The CDR3 region has the DNA TGTGCCAGCAGCTTGGCGGGGGGTCGGACCGGGGAGCTGTTTTTT. This encodes CASSLAGGRTGELFF.

This clone was seen a handful of times. The chain couples TRBV7-9 to TRBJ1-1; TRBD1 matches 9 bases. The germline gives CDR1 SEHNR, CDR2 FQNEAQ (reference sequence). There are 13 residues in the CDR3. V shed 1 base, J shed 10 bases, and the junction held 4 bases outside the gene matches. CDR3 in amino acids: CASSLDRGQGAFF. Here the CDR3 DNA reads TGTGCCAGCAGCTTAGACAGGGGGCAAGGAGCTTTCTTT.